What follows describes a single T cell receptor beta chain. One end of the junction does not line up with germline, which may come from a read error. The authors ran a second PCR of about 6 to 11 cycles using a sample-barcoded 5' primer and a J-beta primer mix. A single record per CDR3 protein comes from TCRdb applying MiXCR to the 5' RACE reads. The data show some 710,000 distinct CDR3 sequences, with around 50% seen just once and 15% to 20% held by the top ten. These data come from a study of blood T cells in healthy people across ages. CDR1 is ENHRY and CDR2 is SYGVKD in the germline V gene. This CDR3 region has 15 residues.

Sequenced sample: blood. This clonotype originated in an elderly man in good health. The rearrangement joins TRBV10-3 to TRBJ1-5, with D unresolved. CDR3 region: CAISERINSNQSQHF. The CDR3 region has the DNA TGTGCCATCAGTGAGAGGATAAATAGCAATCAGTCCCAGCATTTT.